The 20 T cell receptor beta chains reported below all come from one sample, sequenced in a study of blood T cell repertoires in COVID-19. Data came from immunoSEQ multiplex PCR; TCRdb stores just in-frame clones and leaves some out. Of about 200,000 clones in the sample, around 86% are singletons; the top ten hold approximately 8%. Sequenced material: peripheral blood. These receptors were collected from a woman aged 80 or older with COVID-19, enrolled during active disease.

The chain combines TRBV7-8 with TRBJ2-7; a possible D gene is TRBD2 (5 bases). Trimming left V 1 base short and J 3 bases short, with 13 bases between. The CDR3 covers 15 residues. The germline V gene encodes CDR1 SGHVS and CDR2 FQNEAQ. The CDR3 loop is CASSLGGGPFYEQYF. The CDR3 DNA reads as TGTGCCAGCAGCTTAGGCGGCGGGCCGTTCTACGAGCAGTACTTC.

Remarks on this clone: Other nucleotide sequences in the sample specify the same CDR3. J is TRBJ1-5 and V is TRBV15; a weak D match, TRBD1 (5 bases). Deletions cut 3 bases from V and 1 base from J, with 10 bases between. From germline, CDR1 is LNHNV and CDR2 YYDKDF (reference sequence). The CDR3 loop spans 15 amino acids. The DNA for the CDR3 is TGTGCCACCAGCAGGGGTGGGGGGAGCAATCAGCCCCAGCATTTT. Translating gives CATSRGGGSNQPQHF.

J is TRBJ2-1 and V is TRBV6-5; tentative D call: TRBD1 (5 bases). This CDR3 has 15 amino acids. Germline lookup yields CDR1 MNHEY and CDR2 SVGAGI. The V end lost 0 bases, the J end lost 3 bases, and 9 bases lay between the germline ends. The CDR3 sequence is CASSYSQGRYNEQFF. CDR3 DNA: TGTGCCAGCAGTTACTCTCAGGGCCGCTACAATGAGCAGTTCTTC.

V usage is TRBV3-1 (or the pseudogene TRBV3-2) and J usage is TRBJ1-4; 10 nucleotides line up with TRBD1. Looked up from germline, CDR1 is LGHDT and CDR2 is YNNKEL (reference sequence). This CDR3 comprises 15 residues. The V and J ends lost 4 bases and 8 bases, in that order; junction bases with no gene match: 7. The CDR3 spells CASSRRDRGPEKLFF. In DNA form, the CDR3 reads TGTGCCAGCAGCCGGAGGGACAGGGGCCCGGAAAAACTGTTTTTT.

The rearrangement joins TRBV3-1 (or the pseudogene TRBV3-2) to TRBJ2-4; no firm D call. The CDR3 is 15 amino acids. Per the germline V gene, CDR1 is LGHDT and CDR2 is YNNKEL (reference sequence). Trimming took 3 bases from V and 0 from J, leaving 9 bases between them. This chain's CDR3 is CASSQSIVAKNIQYF. CDR3 DNA: TGTGCCAGCAGCCAGTCCATTGTAGCCAAAAACATTCAGTACTTC.

This chain connects TRBV11-2 to TRBJ1-1, with D possibly matching TRBD1 (5 bases). CDR1 is SGHAT and CDR2 is FQNNGV in the germline V gene. Trimming removed 6 bases at V and 10 bases at J, with 12 bases between. The CDR3 is 11 residues long. CDR3 region: CASSPGIGAFF. The CDR3 nucleotides are TGTGCCAGCAGTCCAGGGATCGGAGCTTTCTTT. Full variable domain (remainder filled in from reference TRBV11-2 and TRBJ1-1): EAGVAQSPRYKIIEKRQSVAFWCNPISGHATLYWYQQILGQGPKLLIQFQNNGVVDDSQLPKDRFSAERLKGVDSTLKIQPAKLEDSAVYLCASSPGIGAFFGQGTRLTVV.

The chain carries TRBV4-1 and TRBJ1-4; D possibly corresponds to TRBD1 (6 bases). V gave up 9 bases and J gave up 0 bases, with 8 bases separating them. The CDR3 extends over 13 amino acids. Germline V gene sequence: CDR1 MGHRA, CDR2 YSYEKL. The CDR3 loop is CASRQATNEKLFF. The CDR3 DNA sequence: TGCGCCAGTAGACAGGCAACTAATGAAAAACTGTTTTTT.

The J gene is TRBJ1-6, the V gene TRBV18, with TRBD1 identical over 8 bases. The CDR3 contains 20 residues. Germline V lookup: CDR1 KGHSH, CDR2 LQKENI. J was trimmed by 0 bases and V by 1 base; bases with no gene match: 11. The CDR3 nucleotides are TGTGCCAGCTCACCACTCGCCACACAGGGGGGATACTCCTATAATTCACCCCTCCACTTT. This gives the protein CASSPLATQGGYSYNSPLHF.

The chain employs TRBV28 and TRBJ2-2; 10 positions match TRBD1. Trimming at V came to 2 bases and at J to 5 bases, leaving 5 bases not matched to a gene. Germline-derived CDR1 and CDR2 are MDHEN and SYDVKM. CDR3 length: 16 residues. The CDR3 loop is CASSLPRTGGTGELFF. The DNA for the CDR3 is TGTGCCAGCAGTTTACCCCGGACAGGGGGGACCGGGGAGCTGTTTTTT.

The genes are TRBV20-1 and TRBJ2-3; possible D gene TRBD1, 6 bases. The CDR3 spans 13 residues. Trimming shortened V by 3 bases and J by 2 bases, and 9 bases separated the two germline ends. Germline V gene data show CDR1 as DFQATT and CDR2 as SNEGSKA (reference sequence). CDR3 region: CSASRGTTDTQYF. The CDR3 DNA is TGCAGTGCTAGTAGGGGGACCACAGATACGCAGTATTTT.

The gene calls are TRBV2 and TRBJ2-6; TRBD1 aligns across 10 bases. CDR1 is SNHLY, CDR2 FYNNEI, per germline. The V and J ends lost 8 bases and 2 bases, in that order; junction bases with no gene match: 12. The CDR3 sequence is 18 residues long. CDR3 in DNA: TGTGCCAGCCGACTCAGGACAGGGGGAGATGCTGGGGCCAACGTCCTGACTTTC. The encoded protein is CASRLRTGGDAGANVLTF.

This rearrangement joins TRBV21-1 to TRBJ2-5; TRBD1 reflects the table's D call only, with no check against the DNA. TRBV21-1 is tagged as a pseudogene. The CDR3 sequence is 15 residues long. The CDR3 here is CASSKDSRIQETQYF. CDR3 sequence (DNA): TGTGCCAGCAGCAAAGACAGCCGGATTCAAGAGACCCAGTACTTC.

The genes are TRBV28 and TRBJ1-1; D is unresolved. This CDR3 is 13 amino acids long. Deletions cut 7 bases from V and 4 bases from J, with 13 bases between. Germline lookup yields CDR1 MDHEN and CDR2 SYDVKM. Here the CDR3 DNA reads TGTGCCAGCATCCTATCTGGCGGCACTGAAGCTTTCTTT. It is translated as CASILSGGTEAFF.

V and J are TRBV11-3 and TRBJ2-3, with 7 bases matching TRBD1. Trimming removed 0 bases from V and 4 bases from J; junction bases left unmatched: 4. This CDR3 has 15 amino acids. CDR1 is SGHNT, CDR2 YENEEA, per germline. CDR3 residues: CASSLEGTEADTQYF. The CDR3 DNA follows: TGTGCCAGCAGCTTAGAGGGGACAGAAGCAGATACGCAGTATTTT.

This clone has only one observation. The rearrangement links TRBV10-3 to TRBJ1-4; D is undetermined. V was clipped by 0 bases and J by 6 bases, with 8 bases between them. Germline V gene lookup returns CDR1 ENHRY and CDR2 SYGVKD. This CDR3 comprises 14 residues. CDR3 nucleotides: TGTGCCATCAGTGAGTCAGCCGGGTATGAAAAACTGTTTTTT. Translation: CAISESAGYEKLFF.

This chain links TRBV7-8 with TRBJ1-2; TRBD1 agrees at 7 bases. CDR3 length: 13 amino acids. V shed 5 bases, J shed 5 bases, and the junction held 5 bases outside the gene matches. Germline values: CDR1 SGHVS, CDR2 FQNEAQ. CDR3 nucleotide sequence: TGTGCCAGCAGCGTTGACAGGGTGTATGGCTACACCTTC. Encoded protein: CASSVDRVYGYTF.

The chain joins TRBV14 to TRBJ1-1; no clear D gene. The CDR3 has 15 amino acids. Trimming stripped 0 bases from V and 1 base from J, with 9 bases between. Germline lookup yields CDR1 SGHDN and CDR2 FVKESK. Here the CDR3 reads CASSQEFQWNTEAFF. The CDR3 bases are TGTGCCAGCAGCCAAGAGTTCCAGTGGAACACTGAAGCTTTCTTT. The whole variable domain, filled in from reference TRBV14 and TRBJ1-1, reads EAGVTQFPSHSVIEKGQTVTLRCDPISGHDNLYWYRRVMGKEIKFLLHFVKESKQDESGMPNNRFLAERTGGTYSTLKVQPAELEDSGVYFCASSQEFQWNTEAFFGQGTRLTVV.

This clone was seen only a few times. V gene TRBV9 combines with J gene TRBJ1-1, with D possibly TRBD1 on 6 matching bases. Per germline, CDR1 SGDLS and CDR2 YYNGEE. This CDR3 has 15 residues. Trimming took 3 bases from V and 5 from J, leaving 17 bases between them. The CDR3 coding sequence is TGTGCCAGCAGCGCACAGGGAAGAGGGTGGACTGAAGCTTTCTTT. Its translation is CASSAQGRGWTEAFF. The whole variable domain, remainder taken from reference TRBV9 and TRBJ1-1, is DSGVTQTPKHLITATGQRVTLRCSPRSGDLSVYWYQQSLDQGLQFLIQYYNGEERAKGNILERFSAQQFPDLHSELNLSSLELGDSALYFCASSAQGRGWTEAFFGQGTRLTVV.

The chain is built from TRBV4-1 and TRBJ1-1; no clear D gene. Trimming cost V 2 bases and J 0 bases, with 28 bases left between them. There are 21 residues in the CDR3. The germline V gene has CDR1 MGHRA and CDR2 YSYEKL. The CDR3 DNA sequence: TGCGCCAGCAGCCAATACGACGGAACCGGGCGACTATTTCGACTGAACACTGAAGCTTTCTTT. It is translated as CASSQYDGTGRLFRLNTEAFF.

The chain employs TRBV18 and TRBJ1-2; D is perhaps TRBD1 (6 bases). V shed 5 bases and J shed 10 bases, with 17 bases lying between them. The CDR3 covers 13 residues. Germline V gene data show CDR1 as KGHSH and CDR2 as LQKENI. CDR3 residues: CASSSLEDSPYTF. The CDR3, as DNA: TGTGCCAGCTCATCTCTAGAGGACAGCCCCTACACCTTC. Full variable domain (rest looked up from reference TRBV18 and TRBJ1-2): NAGVMQNPRHLVRRRGQEARLRCSPMKGHSHVYWYRQLPEEGLKFMVYLQKENIIDESGMPKERFSAEFPKEGPSILRIQQVVRGDSAAYFCASSSLEDSPYTFGSGTRLTVV.